Listed here are 30 T cell receptor beta chains from one sample, sequenced in a study of CD8 T cells in Susac syndrome. Reverse transcription of about 0.45 to 1 ug RNA was performed with random hexamers. TCRdb ran MiXCR on the immunoSEQ multiplex PCR reads and lists one entry per CDR3 protein. The sample consists of about 300,000 distinct CDR3 sequences, about 90% of them appearing once. The sequencing sample was made of CD4+ T cells from PBMCs. The receptors were gathered from a human donor with multiple sclerosis.

The rearrangement links TRBV7-8 to TRBJ1-6; no firm D call. The ends were cut back, 4 bases at V and 5 bases at J, with 9 bases in the middle. Germline assignment: CDR1 SGHVS and CDR2 FQNEAQ. CDR3 length: 14 amino acids. The CDR3 region is CASSSVRNNSPLHF. The DNA for the CDR3 is TGTGCCAGCAGCTCGGTGAGGAATAATTCACCCCTCCACTTT.

The chain recombines TRBV30 with TRBJ1-5; tentatively, D is TRBD1 (5 bases). Trimming removed 3 bases from V and 7 bases from J, with 13 bases in between. The germline CDR1 and CDR2 sequences are GTSNPN and SVGIG (reference sequence). CDR3 length: 13 residues. For the CDR3, the DNA is TGTGCCTGGAGCGAGCAGGGTAGCCAGCCCCAGCATTTT. Amino acids: CAWSEQGSQPQHF.

This clonotype was detected once. The CDR3 sequence: CASSLEAGGPSVIFYNEQFF. In DNA, the CDR3 is TGTGCCAGCAGCTTAGAGGCGGGAGGGCCCTCGGTTATATTCTACAATGAGCAGTTCTTC. V and J are TRBV7-6 and TRBJ2-1; 9 nucleotides match TRBD2. V trimming: 1 base; J trimming: 3 bases; junction bases outside the gene matches: 16. CDR1 is SGHVS, CDR2 FNYEAQ, per germline. The CDR3 is 20 amino acids.

The gene calls are TRBV12-3 or TRBV12-4 and TRBJ1-1; D gene ambiguous. V lost 1 base and J 11 bases, leaving 11 bases between the germline ends. The CDR3 has 12 residues. The CDR3 DNA sequence: TGTGCCAGCAGTTTAGGGGCCCGCATGGCTTTCTTT. Translated, it gives CASSLGARMAFF.

V and J are TRBV5-1 and TRBJ1-2, with D maybe TRBD1 (5 bases). Per germline, CDR1 SGHRS and CDR2 YFSETQ. This CDR3 has 13 amino acids. Trimming shortened V by 2 bases and J by 7 bases, and 12 bases separated the two germline ends. The CDR3 nucleotides read TGCGCCAGCAGCTTCTCAGGGTTGTCTGGCTACACCTTC. Protein: CASSFSGLSGYTF.

The rearrangement links TRBV3-1 to TRBJ2-6; TRBD1 matches at 7 bases. The CDR3 runs to 16 residues. The trim removed 4 bases at V and 2 bases at J, leaving 5 bases unmatched. The germline CDR1 and CDR2 sequences are LGHDT and YNNKEL (reference sequence). CDR3 nucleotide sequence: TGTGCCAGCAGCCGAATACAGGGGACTGGGGCCAACGTCCTGACTTTC. Encoded protein: CASSRIQGTGANVLTF.

CDR3 nucleotides: TGTGCCAGGGGGGTCAGGCAAGAGACCCAGTACTTC. This sequence encodes CARGVRQETQYF. The chain joins TRBV2 to TRBJ2-5; D is perhaps TRBD1 or TRBD2 (5 bases each). The V end lost 9 bases, the J end lost 2 bases, and 10 bases lay between the germline ends. Germline values: CDR1 SNHLY, CDR2 FYNNEI. This CDR3 spans 12 amino acids.

This clonotype appeared a few times. The chain combines TRBV3-1 with TRBJ2-7; D uncertain. Looked up from germline, CDR1 is LGHDT and CDR2 is YNNKEL (reference sequence). Trimming stripped 3 bases from V and 1 base from J, with 10 bases between. The CDR3 has 14 residues. The CDR3 bases are TGTGCCAGCAGCCAGTCCAGTGGGTCCTACGAGCAGTACTTC. Translating it yields CASSQSSGSYEQYF.

The CDR3 nucleotides are TGTGCCAGCAGCGTAGGACAGACCGATCAGCCCCAGCATTTT. Translating gives CASSVGQTDQPQHF. V gene TRBV9 combines with J gene TRBJ1-5, with D tentatively TRBD1 (5 bases). Per the germline V gene, CDR1 is SGDLS and CDR2 is YYNGEE. The CDR3 loop spans 14 amino acids. V was shortened by 0 bases and J by 5 bases, with 9 bases between the two germline ends.

The gene calls are TRBV7-9 and TRBJ2-1, with 9 bases matching TRBD2. The CDR3 length is 15 residues. The V gene's germline CDR1 is SEHNR and CDR2 FQNEAQ (reference sequence). The V and J ends lost 4 bases and 7 bases, in that order; junction bases with no gene match: 8. The CDR3 DNA is TGTGCCAGCAGCTCGAGCGGGAGGAGGAAAAATGAGCAGTTCTTC. This gives the protein CASSSSGRRKNEQFF. Full variable domain (outside the CDR3, taken from reference TRBV7-9 and TRBJ2-1): DTGVSQNPRHKITKRGQNVTFRCDPISEHNRLYWYRQTLGQGPEFLTYFQNEAQLEKSRLLSDRFSAERPKGSFSTLEIQRTEQGDSAMYLCASSSSGRRKNEQFFGPGTRLTVL.

V gene TRBV20-1 combines with J gene TRBJ1-1, with D possibly TRBD1 on 5 matching bases. Germline assignment: CDR1 DFQATT and CDR2 SNEGSKA (reference sequence). Trimming shortened V by 3 bases and J by 5 bases, and 10 bases separated the two germline ends. CDR3 length: 12 residues. The CDR3 nucleotides are TGCAGTGCTAGCAGGGTGGGTACTGAAGCTTTCTTT. Amino acids: CSASRVGTEAFF.

The chain combines TRBV20-1 with TRBJ1-2; D perhaps matches TRBD1 (6 bases). The V gene's germline CDR1 is DFQATT and CDR2 SNEGSKA (reference sequence). CDR3 length equals 14 residues. Trimming cost V 3 bases and J 4 bases, with 15 bases left between them. CDR3 DNA: TGCAGTGCTAGTGTCCGGACAGTGCCCTATGGCTACACCTTC. Translated, it gives CSASVRTVPYGYTF.

The CDR3 here is CASSSRDRGSYEQYF. The CDR3 DNA reads TGCGCCAGCAGCAGCCGGGACAGGGGCTCCTACGAGCAGTACTTC. The chain carries TRBV5-1 and TRBJ2-7; 10 nucleotides agree with TRBD1. The junction had 4 bases not matched to a gene; V was cut back by 4 bases and J by 0 bases. The V gene's germline CDR1 is SGHRS and CDR2 YFSETQ. The CDR3 length is 15 residues.

This chain uses TRBV4-1 with TRBJ2-1, with 8 bases lining up with TRBD2. J lost 7 bases, V lost 0 bases, and 17 bases had no gene match. The CDR3 has 19 amino acids. The germline gives CDR1 MGHRA, CDR2 YSYEKL. CDR3 DNA sequence: TGCGCCAGCAGCCAAGATAGTCCCCTGGGAGCGGGAGTGAGAAATGAGCAGTTCTTC. It encodes CASSQDSPLGAGVRNEQFF.

The rearrangement uses TRBV2 and TRBJ2-1; D may be TRBD2 (6 bases). This CDR3 has 17 amino acids. Germline assignment: CDR1 SNHLY and CDR2 FYNNEI. The V end was cut by 6 bases, the J end by 4 bases, with 22 bases between. DNA for the CDR3: TGTGCCAGCAGACCCGGGGGTAATCAGCCCTCTTACAATGAGCAGTTCTTC. Translating it yields CASRPGGNQPSYNEQFF.

This rearrangement joins TRBV3-1 to TRBJ2-6, with D possibly TRBD1 on 6 matching bases. V shed 4 bases and J shed 4 bases, with 17 bases lying between them. In germline, CDR1 is LGHDT, CDR2 YNNKEL (reference sequence). The CDR3 length is 17 residues. CDR3 region: CASSLHPQGSGANVLTF. The CDR3 nucleotides are TGTGCCAGCAGCCTACATCCACAGGGTTCGGGGGCCAACGTCCTGACTTTC.

The chain couples TRBV20-1 to TRBJ2-1; D gene ambiguous. Per germline, CDR1 DFQATT and CDR2 SNEGSKA (reference sequence). The CDR3 is 12 residues long. V gave up 6 bases and J gave up 5 bases, with 11 bases separating them. CDR3 protein: CSALQPDNEQFF. The DNA for the CDR3 is TGCAGTGCGTTGCAGCCGGACAATGAGCAGTTCTTC.

On this clonotype: Its ends do not fully match the called genes, so a read error is possible. V is TRBV13 and J is TRBJ2-7; a weak D match, TRBD2 (6 bases). The length of the CDR3 is 15 residues. Germline loops: CDR1 PRHDT, CDR2 FYEKMQ (reference sequence). CDR3 amino acids: CASSLGAGRLYEQYF. The CDR3 DNA is TGTGCCAGCAGCCTAGGCGCCGGGAGACTTTACGAGCAGTACTTC.

There are a few counts of this clonotype. This rearrangement joins TRBV2 to TRBJ2-1; TRBD2 aligns across 11 bases. Germline V gene data show CDR1 as SNHLY and CDR2 as FYNNEI. Trimming cost V 6 bases and J 0 bases; bases outside gene matches: 4. This CDR3 is 16 amino acids long. The CDR3 DNA reads TGTGCCAGCAGCCGACTAGCGGGGAGCTCCTACAATGAGCAGTTCTTC. Its protein product is CASSRLAGSSYNEQFF.

The chain uses TRBV6-1 and TRBJ2-7, with D tentatively TRBD1 (6 bases). Germline CDR1 and CDR2: MNHNS and SASEGT. The CDR3 length is 17 residues. Trimming cost V 5 bases and J 0 bases, with 20 bases left between them. CDR3 DNA: TGTGCCAGCAGTCTTCTTACTACTCAGGGGTACTCCTACGAGCAGTACTTC. It is translated as CASSLLTTQGYSYEQYF.

This chain connects TRBV27 to TRBJ1-5, with D perhaps TRBD1 (6 bases). The CDR3 totals 15 residues. CDR1 MNHEY and CDR2 SMNVEV come from the germline V gene (reference sequence). Between the trimmed V and J ends, which lost 5 bases and 3 bases, there was a span of 14 bases. As DNA, the CDR3 is TGTGCCAGCAGTGGCCTGACAGGCATCAATCAGCCCCAGCATTTT. Its translation is CASSGLTGINQPQHF.

The rearrangement links TRBV5-6 to TRBJ1-4; TRBD1 matches 7 bases. This CDR3 comprises 16 residues. V lost 4 bases to trimming and J lost 5 bases; unmatched junction nucleotides: 11. Looked up from germline, CDR1 is SGHDT and CDR2 is YYEEEE. CDR3 residues: CASSHYSGTENEKLFF. The CDR3 bases are TGTGCCAGCAGCCACTACTCCGGGACAGAAAATGAAAAACTGTTTTTT.

This chain connects TRBV27 to TRBJ1-6; TRBD1 agrees at 9 bases. Per germline, CDR1 MNHEY and CDR2 SMNVEV (reference sequence). This CDR3 has 16 amino acids. Germline trimming cut 4 bases from V and 8 bases from J; bases unmatched to any gene: 9. The CDR3 loop is CASSYGGQGRYSPLHF. CDR3 bases: TGTGCCAGCAGTTACGGCGGACAGGGGCGGTATTCACCCCTCCACTTT.

The chain employs TRBV5-1 and TRBJ1-3; the D is unclear. Germline V gene sequence: CDR1 SGHRS, CDR2 YFSETQ. The V end lost 7 bases, the J end lost 4 bases, and 12 bases lay between the germline ends. The CDR3 extends over 13 amino acids. The CDR3 region has the DNA TGCGCCAGCTCGTTAGGCTTCGGAAACACCATATATTTT. Encoded protein: CASSLGFGNTIYF. Full variable domain (rest looked up from reference TRBV5-1 and TRBJ1-3): KAGVTQTPRYLIKTRGQQVTLSCSPISGHRSVSWYQQTPGQGLQFLFEYFSETQRNKGNFPGRFSGRQFSNSRSEMNVSTLELGDSALYLCASSLGFGNTIYFGEGSWLTVV.

The chain uses TRBV12-3 or TRBV12-4 and TRBJ1-3; D gene ambiguous. Trimming shortened V by 2 bases and J by 3 bases, and 11 bases separated the two germline ends. The length of the CDR3 is 15 residues. The CDR3 loop reads CASSLTAGLGNTIYF. The CDR3 coding sequence is TGTGCCAGCAGTTTAACAGCCGGGCTTGGAAACACCATATATTTT.

This chain joins TRBV20-1 and TRBJ2-5; 10 bases map to TRBD2. The V gene's germline CDR1 is DFQATT and CDR2 SNEGSKA (reference sequence). Trimming cost V 2 bases and J 3 bases; bases outside gene matches: 3. CDR3 length: 14 amino acids. The CDR3 here is CSARLAGEKETQYF. CDR3 coding DNA: TGCAGTGCTAGACTAGCGGGGGAAAAAGAGACCCAGTACTTC.

The V call is TRBV9, the J call TRBJ2-1; a possible D gene is TRBD1 (6 bases). Germline V CDR1 and CDR2: SGDLS, YYNGEE. CDR3 size: 14 residues. V shed 0 bases and J shed 6 bases, with 10 bases lying between them. The CDR3 DNA reads TGTGCCAGCAGCGTAGACAGGGTTTCCAATGAGCAGTTCTTC. Protein product: CASSVDRVSNEQFF.

The V gene is TRBV7-2, the J gene TRBJ2-7; 8 bases are a match to TRBD2. Germline trimming cut 2 bases from V and 0 bases from J; bases unmatched to any gene: 3. Germline values: CDR1 SGHTA, CDR2 FQGNSA. This CDR3 comprises 15 residues. The CDR3 DNA follows: TGTGCCAGCAGCTTAAACGGGGGGGGCTCCTACGAGCAGTACTTC. This gives the protein CASSLNGGGSYEQYF.

The chain couples TRBV5-1 to TRBJ1-2; D is uncertain. V shed 0 bases and J shed 3 bases, with 6 bases lying between them. Germline CDR1 reads SGHRS; CDR2 reads YFSETQ. CDR3 length equals 13 residues. This chain's CDR3 is CASSLDIYYGYTF. In DNA, the CDR3 is TGCGCCAGCAGCTTGGACATCTACTATGGCTACACCTTC.

The chain uses TRBV24-1 and TRBJ1-2, with TRBD1 matching 7 bases. The V segment lost 3 bases and the J segment 3 bases; nucleotides outside the gene matches: 6. The germline gives CDR1 KGHDR, CDR2 SFDVKD. CDR3 length: 15 amino acids. As DNA, the CDR3 is TGTGCCACCAGTGATCCGGCGGGGACAGACTATGGCTACACCTTC. Its translation: CATSDPAGTDYGYTF.